Included here is one TCR beta chain sequence, with context. Its antigen remains unknown. These data are taken from a study of CD8+CD57+ T cells in acquired aplastic anemia. Study information: An average of roughly 2.9 ug of DNA was obtained from sorted CD4+ and CD8+ cells. About 9.8 million reads, on average, were obtained for CD4+ cells from healthy donors.

Profiling that covered TCR beta VDJ and CDR3 relied on genomic DNA as its template. Each CDR3 protein is one row after TCRdb ran MiXCR on the reads. The sample carries approximately 170,000 distinct CDR3 sequences, approximately 49% recorded once. The CDR3 extends over 15 amino acids. V was clipped by 5 bases and J by 5 bases, with 17 bases between them. Looked up from germline, CDR1 is SGHTA and CDR2 is FQGTGA. Notes on the study in general: The study found no significant CD8+ Simpson's diversity difference between patients and controls. There were over 25 CD8+ CDR3 sequences that occurred in both patients and controls.

The V and J genes are TRBV7-3 and TRBJ2-3, with a weak D call TRBD2 (5 bases). This clonotype was obtained from a human donor in good health, serving as a control. Input material: sorted CD4+, CD8+, or CD8+CD57+ T cells (not recorded which) from PBMCs. The CDR3 region is CASSRTGIGIDTQYF. DNA for the CDR3: TGTGCCAGCAGCCGGACTGGGATCGGGATAGATACGCAGTATTTT.